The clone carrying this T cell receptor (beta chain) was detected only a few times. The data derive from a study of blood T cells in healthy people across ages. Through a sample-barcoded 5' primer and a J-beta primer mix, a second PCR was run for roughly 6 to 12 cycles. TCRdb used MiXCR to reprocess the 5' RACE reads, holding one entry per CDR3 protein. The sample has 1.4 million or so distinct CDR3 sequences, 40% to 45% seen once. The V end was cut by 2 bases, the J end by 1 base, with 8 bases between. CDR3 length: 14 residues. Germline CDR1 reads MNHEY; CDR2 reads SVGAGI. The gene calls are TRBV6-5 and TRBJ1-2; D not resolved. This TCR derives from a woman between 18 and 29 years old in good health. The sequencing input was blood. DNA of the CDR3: TGTGCCAGCAGTTACGGCCGGGGTAACTATGGCTACACCTTC. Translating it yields CASSYGRGNYGYTF.